Below are 30 T cell receptor beta chains sequenced from a single sample in a study of blood T cell repertoires in COVID-19. TCRdb's copy holds only in-frame clones and misses some; the assay was immunoSEQ multiplex PCR. The data hold 200,000 to 250,000 clones, with 75% to 90% observed a single time. The sample consisted of peripheral blood. These receptor sequences come from a human donor in a cohort sampled during active COVID-19.

This clone was picked up one time. The genes are TRBV14 and TRBJ2-2, with D possibly matching TRBD2 (5 bases). The germline gives CDR1 SGHDN, CDR2 FVKESK. The CDR3 loop spans 16 amino acids. The V gene lost 5 bases and the J gene lost 5 bases, with 18 bases spanning the gap. This chain's CDR3 is CASSKIRPRRTGELFF. DNA for the CDR3: TGTGCCAGCAGCAAAATCCGGCCCAGGAGGACCGGGGAGCTGTTTTTT. Full variable domain (rest looked up from reference TRBV14 and TRBJ2-2): EAGVTQFPSHSVIEKGQTVTLRCDPISGHDNLYWYRRVMGKEIKFLLHFVKESKQDESGMPNNRFLAERTGGTYSTLKVQPAELEDSGVYFCASSKIRPRRTGELFFGEGSRLTVL.

This clone occurred a few times. CDR3 region: CASSSLTGYYEQYF. CDR3 DNA sequence: TGTGCCAGCAGCAGCCTCACAGGGTACTACGAGCAGTACTTC. The chain employs TRBV27 and TRBJ2-7; D may be TRBD1 (6 bases). V lost 6 bases and J lost 3, with 15 bases in between. Germline loops: CDR1 MNHEY, CDR2 SMNVEV (reference sequence). CDR3 length equals 14 residues.

The J gene is TRBJ2-7, the V gene TRBV30, with a possible D match to TRBD1 (6 bases). This CDR3 spans 12 amino acids. Germline CDR1 reads GTSNPN; CDR2 reads SVGIG (reference sequence). V was clipped by 8 bases and J by 3 bases, with 14 bases between them. The CDR3, as DNA: TGTGCCGGCGGACAGAGCAACTACGAGCAGTACTTC. Its translation: CAGGQSNYEQYF.

This rearrangement joins TRBV28 to TRBJ1-4; D uncertain. V was trimmed by 6 bases and J by 4 bases, leaving 12 bases between them. Germline CDR1 is MDHEN and CDR2 is SYDVKM. The length of the CDR3 is 14 residues. The CDR3 sequence is CASRPGGSNEKLFF. The CDR3 DNA reads as TGTGCCAGCAGGCCGGGAGGTAGTAATGAAAAACTGTTTTTT. Filled out from reference TRBV28 and TRBJ1-4, the complete variable domain reads DVKVTQSSRYLVKRTGEKVFLECVQDMDHENMFWYRQDPGLGLRLIYFSYDVKMKEKGDIPEGYSVSREKKERFSLILESASTNQTSMYLCASRPGGSNEKLFFGSGTQLSVL.

The sample holds one count of this clone. The chain combines TRBV11-2 with TRBJ2-7, with 12 bases lining up with TRBD2. Germline assignment: CDR1 SGHAT and CDR2 FQNNGV. The CDR3 extends over 15 amino acids. V was pared by 1 base and J by 3 bases, with 1 base of the junction left unmatched. This CDR3 is CASSLGLAGVYEQYF. CDR3 bases: TGTGCCAGCAGCTTAGGACTAGCGGGAGTCTACGAGCAGTACTTC.

J is TRBJ2-2 and V is TRBV6-1; possible D gene TRBD2, 6 bases. The CDR3 length is 17 residues. V was trimmed by 4 bases and J by 5 bases, leaving 20 bases between them. Germline loops: CDR1 MNHNS, CDR2 SASEGT. The CDR3 is CASSVPRRGGSTGELFF. CDR3 coding DNA: TGTGCCAGCAGTGTCCCAAGAAGGGGAGGCAGTACCGGGGAGCTGTTTTTT.

This chain links TRBV28 with TRBJ2-1, with 9 bases fitting TRBD2. Losses at the gene ends were 7 bases for V and 5 bases for J; bases not matched to a gene: 6. Germline V gene lookup returns CDR1 MDHEN and CDR2 SYDVKM. The CDR3 sequence is 14 residues long. CDR3 sequence (DNA): TGTGCCAGCAATAGCGGGAGTTGGGACAATGAGCAGTTCTTC. As protein: CASNSGSWDNEQFF.

This clone was found a few times. The chain combines TRBV9 with TRBJ2-1; 7 bases are shared with TRBD2. This CDR3 comprises 16 residues. Germline CDR1 reads SGDLS; CDR2 reads YYNGEE. The V and J ends lost 3 bases and 7 bases, in that order; junction bases with no gene match: 13. The CDR3 region is CASSAPIPAGGNEQFF. CDR3 sequence (DNA): TGTGCCAGCAGCGCCCCCATCCCGGCCGGGGGGAATGAGCAGTTCTTC.

The chain joins TRBV12-5 to TRBJ2-2; the match to TRBD2 covers 8 bases. Germline loops: CDR1 LGHNT, CDR2 FRNRAP. The ends lost 1 base at V and 5 bases at J; junction bases unmatched: 6. CDR3 length equals 16 residues. In nucleotides, the CDR3 is TGTGCTAGTGGTTTGGCCGGGACTAGATCTACCGGGGAGCTGTTTTTT. Protein sequence: CASGLAGTRSTGELFF.

CDR3 in amino acids: CASSPYQNRLAGQFF. The CDR3 bases are TGTGCCAGCAGCCCTTACCAAAACCGACTAGCGGGGCAGTTCTTC. The chain uses TRBV3-1 (or the pseudogene TRBV3-2) and TRBJ2-1; 10 bases are a match to TRBD2. The CDR3 extends over 15 amino acids. J lost 12 bases, V lost 4 bases, and 12 bases had no gene match. CDR1 is LGHDT and CDR2 is YNNKEL in the germline V gene (reference sequence).

The rearrangement joins TRBV7-2 to TRBJ1-5; no reliable D call. Germline assignment: CDR1 SGHTA and CDR2 FQGNSA. Trimming left V 1 base short and J 2 bases short, with 9 bases between. This CDR3 contains 15 residues. The CDR3 here is CASSLDAGGNQPQHF. CDR3 bases: TGTGCCAGCAGCTTAGACGCCGGAGGCAATCAGCCCCAGCATTTT.

This clone was seen a few times. CDR3 sequence (DNA): TGTGCCAGCAGTTTGAACAGCCCCAACAGTGATACGCAGTATTTT. It specifies CASSLNSPNSDTQYF. This sequence joins TRBV27 and TRBJ2-3; D gene unclear. The CDR3 runs 15 residues. Germline V CDR1 and CDR2: MNHEY, SMNVEV (reference sequence). The V and J ends lost 3 bases and 6 bases respectively, with 16 bases between them.

The chain recombines TRBV4-3 with TRBJ1-2; TRBD1 aligns across 8 bases. Germline assignment: CDR1 LGHNA and CDR2 YSLEER. CDR3 length: 17 residues. With V trimmed by 4 bases and J by 4 bases, 14 bases remained unmatched. CDR3 nucleotide sequence: TGCGCCAGCAGCCGGCAATCCCTCGGACAGGGCCTCTATGGCTACACCTTC. This encodes CASSRQSLGQGLYGYTF.

V gene TRBV18 combines with J gene TRBJ2-7; the D gene is possibly TRBD1 (6 bases). V was shortened by 3 bases and J by 5 bases, with 11 bases between the two germline ends. CDR1 and CDR2 (germline): KGHSH, LQKENI. The CDR3 length is 13 residues. CDR3 nucleotide sequence: TGTGCCAGCTCACCCCGGTCAGGGGACGAGCAGTACTTC. Protein sequence: CASSPRSGDEQYF.

CDR3 nucleotide sequence: TGCGCCAGCAGCCAAGATAGCACCCGGGGGAATGGCTACACCTTC. This translates into CASSQDSTRGNGYTF. V and J are TRBV4-1 and TRBJ1-2; TRBD1 might be the D (5 bases). The CDR3 covers 15 residues. Germline-derived CDR1 and CDR2 are MGHRA and YSYEKL. V was trimmed by 0 bases and J by 6 bases, leaving 14 bases between them.

The V call is TRBV10-3, the J call TRBJ2-7; 8 bases are a match to TRBD2. The V and J ends lost 3 bases and 6 bases, in that order; junction bases with no gene match: 10. The CDR3 is 15 amino acids. The V gene's germline CDR1 is ENHRY and CDR2 SYGVKD. For the CDR3, the DNA is TGTGCCATCAGTGAAACGGGACTAGGATTCTCCGAGCAGTACTTC. This codes for CAISETGLGFSEQYF.

The V gene is TRBV5-6, the J gene TRBJ2-7, with D tentatively TRBD1 (5 bases). V lost 4 bases to trimming and J lost 4 bases, with 9 bases between them. The CDR3 sequence is 12 residues long. CDR1 is SGHDT, CDR2 YYEEEE, per germline. CDR3 nucleotides: TGTGCCAGCAGCCGACAGTCTTACGAGCAGTACTTC. It yields the protein CASSRQSYEQYF.

The V and J genes are TRBV4-2 and TRBJ2-2; D unclear. The germline V and J ends were trimmed by 5 bases and 3 bases, with 10 bases remaining between them. The CDR3 consists of 14 residues. CDR1 is LGHNA and CDR2 is YNFKEQ in the germline V gene. The CDR3 bases are TGTGCCAGCAGCTTCGACTGGCACACCGGGGAGCTGTTTTTT. The encoded protein is CASSFDWHTGELFF.

This clone has a handful of counts. The V call is TRBV19, the J call TRBJ2-1, with no clear D. Trimming left V 1 base short and J 0 bases short, with 7 bases between. Per the germline V gene, CDR1 is LNHDA and CDR2 is SQIVND (reference sequence). The CDR3 is 15 amino acids. The CDR3 bases are TGTGCCAGTAGTATAGGGTGGAGCTCCTACAATGAGCAGTTCTTC. This translates into CASSIGWSSYNEQFF.

This rearrangement joins TRBV5-5 to TRBJ2-3; a weak D match, TRBD2 (7 bases). The V gene lost 4 bases and the J gene lost 15 bases, with 21 bases spanning the gap. The CDR3 extends over 13 amino acids. Germline-derived CDR1 and CDR2 are SGHKS and YYEKEE (reference sequence). In DNA, the CDR3 is TGTGCCAGCAGCCCTTCCGGGGGGCTTCTTAGCTATTTT. It specifies CASSPSGGLLSYF.

The table lists this clone with a few counts. The chain uses TRBV9 and TRBJ1-4; 7 nucleotides align to TRBD1. J lost 6 bases, V lost 4 bases, and 12 bases had no gene match. CDR3 length: 16 residues. The germline CDR1 and CDR2 sequences are SGDLS and YYNGEE. Here the CDR3 reads CASSPRPWTGDEKLFF. The CDR3 region has the DNA TGTGCCAGCAGCCCTAGACCTTGGACAGGTGATGAAAAACTGTTTTTT.

The chain recombines TRBV7-2 with TRBJ2-7; 7 bases line up with TRBD2. CDR3 length equals 15 residues. V trimming: 1 base; J trimming: 0 bases; junction bases outside the gene matches: 3. Germline V gives CDR1 SGHTA, CDR2 FQGNSA. The CDR3 reads CASSLDRGVSYEQYF. CDR3 DNA sequence: TGTGCCAGCAGCTTAGATCGGGGGGTCTCCTACGAGCAGTACTTC.

This chain joins TRBV5-1 and TRBJ1-1, with unresolved D. In germline, CDR1 is SGHRS, CDR2 YFSETQ. V shed 0 bases and J shed 2 bases, with 8 bases lying between them. The CDR3 is 14 amino acids. CDR3 nucleotide sequence: TGCGCCAGCAGCTTGGCGCAGTCTAACACTGAAGCTTTCTTT. It specifies CASSLAQSNTEAFF.

This clone was observed a single time. The chain joins TRBV19 to TRBJ2-1, with D maybe TRBD2 (5 bases). CDR3 length: 13 residues. The ends were cut back, 2 bases at V and 9 bases at J, with 11 bases in the middle. Germline CDR1 LNHDA, CDR2 SQIVND (reference sequence). The CDR3 nucleotides read TGTGCCAGTAGTATAATGACGGGGTCTGAGCAGTTCTTC. Its protein product is CASSIMTGSEQFF. The full variable domain, completed using reference TRBV19 and TRBJ2-1, is DGGITQSPKYLFRKEGQNVTLSCEQNLNHDAMYWYRQDPGQGLRLIYYSQIVNDFQKGDIAEGYSVSREKKESFPLTVTSAQKNPTAFYLCASSIMTGSEQFFGPGTRLTVL.

The J gene is TRBJ2-7, the V gene TRBV6-2 or TRBV6-3; 10 bases are a match to TRBD2. From germline, CDR1 is MNHEY and CDR2 SVGEGT. Trimming cost V 5 bases and J 4 bases; bases outside gene matches: 5. The CDR3 contains 14 residues. CDR3 residues: CASSMGLARYEQYF. Here the CDR3 DNA reads TGTGCCAGCAGTATGGGACTAGCGCGGTACGAGCAGTACTTC.

The chain is built from TRBV6-2 or TRBV6-3 and TRBJ2-7, with TRBD2 identical over 11 bases. Germline CDR1 reads MNHEY; CDR2 reads SVGEGT. V lost 6 bases to trimming and J lost 3 bases; unmatched junction nucleotides: 7. CDR3 size: 15 residues. The CDR3 region has the DNA TGTGCCAGCAGCCCCAGAGGGACTAGCGGCTACGAGCAGTACTTC. It yields the protein CASSPRGTSGYEQYF.

The chain combines TRBV28 with TRBJ1-5; 7 nucleotides line up with TRBD1. Germline CDR1 and CDR2: MDHEN and SYDVKM. CDR3 length: 14 amino acids. The junction had 13 bases not matched to a gene; V was cut back by 6 bases and J by 11 bases. The CDR3 nucleotides are TGTGCCAGCAGCTGGGACAGACCTAAAATGGCCCAGCATTTT. This gives the protein CASSWDRPKMAQHF.

This clone was found once. The chain uses TRBV28 and TRBJ1-3, with D uncertain. The CDR3 is 14 amino acids. Per germline, CDR1 MDHEN and CDR2 SYDVKM. Deletions cut 2 bases from V and 0 bases from J, with 5 bases between. The CDR3 loop reads CASSLRGSGNTIYF. The CDR3 coding sequence is TGTGCCAGCAGTTTACGGGGCTCTGGAAACACCATATATTTT.

Here the CDR3 reads CASSFLLDRTTEAFF. CDR3 bases: TGTGCCAGCAGCTTTCTACTAGACCGCACCACTGAAGCTTTCTTT. V and J are TRBV7-9 and TRBJ1-1, with D unclear. V shed 3 bases and J shed 4 bases, with 15 bases lying between them. This CDR3 is 15 amino acids long. Germline V lookup: CDR1 SEHNR, CDR2 FQNEAQ (reference sequence).

J is TRBJ2-7 and V is TRBV6-6; 10 bases fit TRBD2. The J segment lost 7 bases and the V segment lost 2 bases, leaving 8 bases of the junction unmatched. This CDR3 has 15 residues. The germline CDR1 and CDR2 sequences are MNHNY and SVGAGI (reference sequence). CDR3 in amino acids: CASSYVGGAGGEQYF. The CDR3 coding sequence is TGTGCCAGCAGTTACGTAGGGGGAGCGGGAGGGGAGCAGTACTTC.